The T cell receptor beta chain described here comes from a study of cytomegalovirus exposure and HLA in healthy donors. Points from the study as a whole: There were around 160 TCR beta chains listed as cytomegalovirus-associated. Through in vitro validation, a few CMV-associated chains were shown to be specific for CMV antigens.

Generated by immunoSEQ multiplex PCR, the TCRdb table keeps only in-frame clones and is missing some. This table has over 100,000 clones, about 91% appearing once. For this clone: Its antigen is as yet unknown.

CDR3 size: 14 residues. Trimming stripped 1 base from V and 5 bases from J, with 9 bases between. Germline assignment: CDR1 LNHDA and CDR2 SQIVND (reference sequence). This chain joins TRBV19 and TRBJ2-1; D not resolved. The specimen sequenced was PBMCs. This clonotype originated in a young woman in good health and CMV-seronegative. The CDR3 nucleotides read TGTGCCAGTAGTATAGTAGTGAAAAACAATGAGCAGTTCTTC. Its protein is CASSIVVKNNEQFF.